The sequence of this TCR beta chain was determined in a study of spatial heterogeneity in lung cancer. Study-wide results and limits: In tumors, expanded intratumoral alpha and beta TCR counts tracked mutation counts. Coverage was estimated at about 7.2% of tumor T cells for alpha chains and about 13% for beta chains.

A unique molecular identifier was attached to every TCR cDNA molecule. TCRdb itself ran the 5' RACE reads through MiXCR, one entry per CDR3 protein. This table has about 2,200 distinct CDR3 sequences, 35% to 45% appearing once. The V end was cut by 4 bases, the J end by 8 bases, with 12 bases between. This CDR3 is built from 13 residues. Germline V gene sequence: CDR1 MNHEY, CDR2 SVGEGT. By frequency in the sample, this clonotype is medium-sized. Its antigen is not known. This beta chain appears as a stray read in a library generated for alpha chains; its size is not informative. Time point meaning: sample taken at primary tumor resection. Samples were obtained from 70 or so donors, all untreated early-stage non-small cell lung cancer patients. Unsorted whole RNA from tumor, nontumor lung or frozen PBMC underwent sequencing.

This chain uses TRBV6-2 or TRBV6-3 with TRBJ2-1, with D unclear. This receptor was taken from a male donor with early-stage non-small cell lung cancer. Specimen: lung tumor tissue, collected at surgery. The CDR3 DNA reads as TGTGCCAGCAGTTTGCTTATAAGGGATGAGCAGTTCTTC. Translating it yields CASSLLIRDEQFF.